This TCR beta chain emerged from a study of blood T cell repertoires in COVID-19. The overall study: Samples representing acute and convalescent COVID-19 were sourced from the United States, Italy and Spain. Sources were T cells, B-cell-depleted T cells, or PBMCs; the material itself was cDNA or gDNA.

The germline gives CDR1 LNHDA, CDR2 SQIVND (reference sequence). This CDR3 has 16 residues. The V and J ends lost 6 bases and 7 bases respectively, with 24 bases between them. Methods used by the authors: Researchers report that nucleated cell counts were estimated from reference gene primer amplification. Here immunoSEQ multiplex PCR was the method, and the copy in TCRdb shows in-frame clones only, minus some. D and trimming come from the DNA, and the V and J calls and clone size come from that table. The table has 120,000 or so clones, nearly 80% seen once; the top ten hold 15% to 20%. In this sample, this clone turned up a few times.

This sequence was found in a woman of 80 years or more with active or convalescent COVID-19. Material for sequencing was peripheral blood. V is TRBV19 and J is TRBJ1-1, with a tentative D call TRBD1 (6 bases). As DNA, the CDR3 is TGTGCCAGTAGAAAACATATCACCCTTGAAGGGGGTGAAGCTTTCTTT. Translating gives CASRKHITLEGGEAFF.